This entry concerns a single T cell receptor beta chain. Its antigen is still unknown. At the Johns Hopkins FTIC core, DNA taken from cultured CD4+ T cells was sequenced by way of the Oncomine TCR Beta short-read assay. TCRdb called the PCR reads again in MiXCR, with one record for every CDR3 protein. The data hold around 20,000 distinct CDR3 sequences, with around 43% observed a single time. The data belong to a study of vaccination and CD4 T cells after COVID-19. This CDR3 has 16 amino acids. Trimming took 1 base from V and 4 from J, leaving 17 bases between them. The germline gives CDR1 SGHTA, CDR2 FQGNSA. Specified treatment: roughly 11-day PBMC culture with coronavirus spike peptide pools or control peptides (ViraFEST assay). Antigen-specific T cells were expanded with peptide pools by ViraFEST, and TCRs were then sequenced.

The V gene is TRBV7-2, the J gene TRBJ2-7; perhaps TRBD1 as D (6 bases). This TCR came from a human donor who had recovered from COVID-19. The material sequenced was CD4+ T cells from blood, cultured in vitro, taken before SARS-CoV-2 vaccination. The chain's CDR3 is CASSLVPKQGLYEQYF. CDR3 coding DNA: TGTGCCAGCAGCTTAGTGCCCAAACAGGGCCTATACGAGCAGTACTTC.